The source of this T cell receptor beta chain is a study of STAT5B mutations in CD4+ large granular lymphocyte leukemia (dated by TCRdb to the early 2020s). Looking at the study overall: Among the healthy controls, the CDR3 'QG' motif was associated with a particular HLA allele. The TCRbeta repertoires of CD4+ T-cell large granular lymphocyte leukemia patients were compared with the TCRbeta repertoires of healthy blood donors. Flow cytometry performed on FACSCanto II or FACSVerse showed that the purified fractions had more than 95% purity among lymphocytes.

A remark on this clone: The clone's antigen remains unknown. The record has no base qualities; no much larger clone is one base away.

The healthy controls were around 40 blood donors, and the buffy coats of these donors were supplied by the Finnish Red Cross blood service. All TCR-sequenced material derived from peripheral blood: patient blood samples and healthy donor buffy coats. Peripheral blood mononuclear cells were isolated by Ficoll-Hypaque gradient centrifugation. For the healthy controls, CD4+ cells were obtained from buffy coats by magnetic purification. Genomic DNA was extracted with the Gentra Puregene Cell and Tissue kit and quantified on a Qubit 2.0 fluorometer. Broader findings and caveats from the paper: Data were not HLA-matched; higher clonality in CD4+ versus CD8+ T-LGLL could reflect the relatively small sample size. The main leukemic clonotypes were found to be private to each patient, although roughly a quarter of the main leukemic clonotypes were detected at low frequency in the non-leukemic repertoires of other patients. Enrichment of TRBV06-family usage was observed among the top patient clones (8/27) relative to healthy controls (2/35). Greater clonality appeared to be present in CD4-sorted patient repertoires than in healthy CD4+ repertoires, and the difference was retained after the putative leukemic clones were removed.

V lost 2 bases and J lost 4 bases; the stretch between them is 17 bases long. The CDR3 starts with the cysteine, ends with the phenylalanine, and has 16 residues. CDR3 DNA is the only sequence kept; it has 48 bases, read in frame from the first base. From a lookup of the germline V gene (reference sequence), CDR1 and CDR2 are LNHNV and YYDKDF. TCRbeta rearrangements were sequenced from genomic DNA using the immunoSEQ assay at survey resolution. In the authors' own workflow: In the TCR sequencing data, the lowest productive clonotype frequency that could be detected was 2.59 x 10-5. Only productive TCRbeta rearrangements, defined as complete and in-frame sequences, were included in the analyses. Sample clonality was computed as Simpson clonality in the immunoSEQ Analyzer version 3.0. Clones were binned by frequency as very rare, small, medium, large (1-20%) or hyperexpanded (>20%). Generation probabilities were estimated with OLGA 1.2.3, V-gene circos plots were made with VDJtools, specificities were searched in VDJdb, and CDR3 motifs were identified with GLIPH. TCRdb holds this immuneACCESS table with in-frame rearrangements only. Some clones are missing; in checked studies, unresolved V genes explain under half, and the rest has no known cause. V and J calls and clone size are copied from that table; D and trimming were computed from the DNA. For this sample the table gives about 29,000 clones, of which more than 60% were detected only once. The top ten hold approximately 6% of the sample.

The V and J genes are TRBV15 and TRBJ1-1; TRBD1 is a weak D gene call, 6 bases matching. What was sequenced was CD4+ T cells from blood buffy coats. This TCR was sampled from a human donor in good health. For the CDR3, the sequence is CATSRPHAGDGTEAFF. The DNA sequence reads TGTGCCACCAGCAGACCCCACGCAGGGGACGGCACTGAAGCTTTCTTT.